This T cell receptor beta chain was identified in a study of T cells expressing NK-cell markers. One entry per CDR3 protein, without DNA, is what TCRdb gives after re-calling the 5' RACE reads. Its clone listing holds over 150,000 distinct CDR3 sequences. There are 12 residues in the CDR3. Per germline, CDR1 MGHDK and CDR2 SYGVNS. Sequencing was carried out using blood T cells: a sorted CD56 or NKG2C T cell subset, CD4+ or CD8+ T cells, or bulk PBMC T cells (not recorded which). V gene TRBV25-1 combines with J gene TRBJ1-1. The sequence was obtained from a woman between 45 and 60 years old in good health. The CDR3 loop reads CASSWGTLEAFF.